This T cell receptor (beta chain) was sequenced during a study of shared clonotypes between healthy human individuals (dated by TCRdb to about 2020). About the full investigation: The cohort comprised a couple of women and a few men aged 18 to 49 years. For each donor, three plates each were used for CD4 naive and CD4 memory, two plates were used for CD8 naive, and one plate was used for CD8 memory. To estimate repertoire size and how much clonotypes are shared between individuals, the study performed deep sequencing of blood TCR repertoires from a few healthy adults. To increase sequencing depth and limit assay-specific biases, different laboratories used diverse techniques to prepare libraries and sequence TCR repertoires. Per donor, leukapheresis produced somewhere between about 0.9 and 10 billion PBMCs. Study-wide findings and limitations: Incomplete sequencing was indicated by rarefaction of sorted-subset datasets, despite the large sequencing depth. Sampling was restricted to blood, and TCR repertoires in tissues likely differ from the TCR repertoires found in blood. Naive subsets generally had larger estimated clonotype richness than memory subsets did. Pairwise subsampling indicated that sequencing depth was expected to affect the degree of clonotype sharing among donors. Sharing across several donors was observed for 4.5% to 6.5% of naive CD4, 3% to 4% of naive CD8, about 2.5% of memory CD4, and around 0.4% of memory CD8 clonotypes. The small number of donors limited the genetic and exposure-history diversity represented. Compared with non-shared clonotypes, clonotypes shared by all four sorted-subset donors had higher generation probabilities.

Using the deep immunoSEQ assay, TCR CDR3 regions were amplified from genomic DNA by multiplex PCR. For each cell subset, the extracted genomic DNA was distributed evenly across all wells of several immunoSEQ 96-well plates, and each plate served as one replicate. For sorted subsets, roughly 200 ng of genomic DNA, equivalent to tens of thousands of T cell genomes, went into each replicate PCR. Purified libraries were quantified with a Qubit 3.0 fluorometer, sized on a Bioanalyzer 2100, and re-quantified with the KAPA Library Quantification kit. Each immunoSEQ 96-well plate was sequenced on its own single-read 150-cycle Illumina NextSeq 550 flow cell. Per the original workflow: Because the immunoSEQ output held only junctional sequences and lacked quality scores, the filtering could not match the filtering applied to full-length reads. Sequences were annotated with PyIR, a Python wrapper for IgBLAST v1.9, and V/J genes and CDR3 were assigned using IMGT germline references. Reads were filtered out if the reads had weak V/J assignments (E-value above 1e-6), no CDR3, stop codons, out-of-frame junctions, or ambiguous translated residues. A V3J clonotype was defined by an identical inferred V gene, J gene, and CDR3 amino acid sequence. Percentage overlap between repertoires was calculated by dividing the number of shared unique clonotypes by the size of the smaller repertoire. Repertoire richness was assessed with RTK rarefaction, the Chao1 estimator, and Recon v2.1 estimates of unobserved clonotypes. Generation probabilities for all TCRbeta clonotypes obtained by the gDNA method from a handful of donors were computed using OLGA. TCRdb took over this immuneACCESS table, retaining in-frame rearrangements with V and J assigned. Such tables are incomplete; in checked studies, under half of the missing clones stem from an unresolved V gene, and the remainder is unexplained. That table gives V, J and clone size, and the DNA gave D and trimming. In all, the sample holds millions of clones, and approximately 94% of those were seen once. Roughly 1.1% of the sample comes from the top ten.

For the CD8 naive samples, CD45RO-negative cells were positively selected for CCR7, yielding a CD45RA+CCR7+ population from which TemRA cells were excluded. The donors were healthy, HIV-negative adults with no recently reported acute infections or vaccinations. Every donor was a Caucasian adult living in Nashville, Tennessee, USA. Blood was obtained by leukapheresis, after which PBMCs were separated by Ficoll-Histopaque density gradient centrifugation and cryopreserved in liquid nitrogen vapor phase. Analytical flow cytometry was used to check the purity and quantity of every magnetically sorted T cell population. From each sorted fraction, genomic DNA was isolated and quantified by UV absorbance on a Nanodrop 2000c. This clone was seen once. The specificity of this receptor is unknown. Base quality data are lacking; no much larger clone is found one base away. Including cysteine and phenylalanine, the CDR3 has 15 amino acids. Of all the DNA, just the CDR3 is kept, 45 bases in frame from base 1. The germline V gene encodes CDR1 MNHEY and CDR2 SVGAGI. V lost 2 bases and J lost 4 bases, and the count of bases not matched to a germline gene is 3.

The V gene is TRBV6-5 and the J gene is TRBJ1-2; 11 of the junction bases match TRBD1. The sequence was obtained from a man younger than 35 in good health. Sequenced input: naive CD8+ T cells sorted from blood. According to the study, the label for this sample's cell subset or site signals: CD45RA+CCR7+. The sequenced DNA is TGTGCCAGCAGTTACAGGACAGGGGGCACCTATGGCTACACCTTC. Its translation is CASSYRTGGTYGYTF.